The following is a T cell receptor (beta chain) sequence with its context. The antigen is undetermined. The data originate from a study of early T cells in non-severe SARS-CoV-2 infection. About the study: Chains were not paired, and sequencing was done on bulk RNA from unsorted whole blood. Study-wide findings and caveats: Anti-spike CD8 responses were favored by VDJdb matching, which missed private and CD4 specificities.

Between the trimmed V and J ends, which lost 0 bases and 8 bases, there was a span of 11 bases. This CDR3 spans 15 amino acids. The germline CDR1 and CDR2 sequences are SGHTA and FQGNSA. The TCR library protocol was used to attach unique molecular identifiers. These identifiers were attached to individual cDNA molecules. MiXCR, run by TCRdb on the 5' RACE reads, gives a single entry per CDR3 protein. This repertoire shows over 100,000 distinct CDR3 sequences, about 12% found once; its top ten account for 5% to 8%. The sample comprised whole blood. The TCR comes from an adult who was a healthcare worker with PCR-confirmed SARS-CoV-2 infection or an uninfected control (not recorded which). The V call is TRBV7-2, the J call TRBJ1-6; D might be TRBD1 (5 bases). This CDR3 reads CASSLADRTYSPLHF. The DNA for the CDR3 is TGTGCCAGCAGCTTAGCTGACAGAACATATTCACCCCTCCACTTT.